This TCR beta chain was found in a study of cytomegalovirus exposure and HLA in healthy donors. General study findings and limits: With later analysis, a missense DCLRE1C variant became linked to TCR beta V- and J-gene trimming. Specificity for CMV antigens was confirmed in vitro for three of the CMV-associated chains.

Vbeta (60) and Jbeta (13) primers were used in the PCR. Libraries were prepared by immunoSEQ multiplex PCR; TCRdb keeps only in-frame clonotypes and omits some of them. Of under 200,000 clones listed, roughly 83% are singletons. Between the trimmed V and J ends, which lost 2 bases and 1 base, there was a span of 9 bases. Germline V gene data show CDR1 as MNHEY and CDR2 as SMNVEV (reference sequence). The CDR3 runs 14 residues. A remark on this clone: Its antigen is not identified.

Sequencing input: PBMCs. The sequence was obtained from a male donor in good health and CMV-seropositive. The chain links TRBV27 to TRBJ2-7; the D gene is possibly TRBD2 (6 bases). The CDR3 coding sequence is TGTGCCAGCAGTTTAATCGGGGGTTCCTACGAGCAGTACTTC. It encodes CASSLIGGSYEQYF.